The entry below describes one T cell receptor beta chain. Its cognate antigen is unknown. The CDR3 extends over 15 amino acids. Germline CDR1 is SGHRS and CDR2 is YFSETQ. This entry belongs to a study of CXCR3-negative and CXCR3-positive naive CD8 T cells. General study findings and limits: The study found more hydrophobic TRB CDR3s in CXCR3-positive naive cells than in CXCR3-negative naive cells. The study found that naive CXCR3-negative and CXCR3-positive cells shared TRBV-TRBJ usage, while memory cells differed.

TRB cDNA libraries were made by UMI-labeled 5' RACE. TCRdb reprocessed the 5' RACE reads, keeping one entry per CDR3 protein, no DNA. Here the sample table reports roughly 93,000 distinct CDR3 sequences. Sequenced sample: naive CXCR3+ CD8+ T cells from blood. Subset meaning: CD45RO-CCR7+CD27+CD95- naive CD8+ T cells expressing CXCR3 (TNR3+). The V call is TRBV5-1, the J call TRBJ2-1; TCRdb gives TRBD1 as the D gene, but with no DNA this cannot be confirmed. This clonotype was obtained from a human donor in good health. Some clones in this sample may be carry-over from other donors' samples. CDR3 loop: CASSFSGTGYNEQFF.